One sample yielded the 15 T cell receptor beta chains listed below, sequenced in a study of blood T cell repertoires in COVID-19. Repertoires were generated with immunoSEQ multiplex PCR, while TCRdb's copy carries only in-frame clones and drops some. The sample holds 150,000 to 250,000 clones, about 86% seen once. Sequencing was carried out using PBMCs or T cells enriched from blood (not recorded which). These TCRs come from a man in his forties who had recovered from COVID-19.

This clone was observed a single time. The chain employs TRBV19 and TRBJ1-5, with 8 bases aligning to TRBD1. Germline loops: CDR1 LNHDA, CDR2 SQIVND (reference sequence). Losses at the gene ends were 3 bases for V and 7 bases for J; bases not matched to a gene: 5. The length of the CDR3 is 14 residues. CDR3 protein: CASSIGQGGQPQHF. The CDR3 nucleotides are TGTGCCAGTAGTATCGGACAGGGAGGACAGCCCCAGCATTTT.

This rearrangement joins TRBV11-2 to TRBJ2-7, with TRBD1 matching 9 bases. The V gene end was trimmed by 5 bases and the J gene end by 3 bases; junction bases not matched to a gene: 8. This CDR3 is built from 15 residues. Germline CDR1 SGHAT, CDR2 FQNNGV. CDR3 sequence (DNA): TGTGCCAGCAGCCATGATACAGGGGGCTACTACGAGCAGTACTTC. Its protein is CASSHDTGGYYEQYF.

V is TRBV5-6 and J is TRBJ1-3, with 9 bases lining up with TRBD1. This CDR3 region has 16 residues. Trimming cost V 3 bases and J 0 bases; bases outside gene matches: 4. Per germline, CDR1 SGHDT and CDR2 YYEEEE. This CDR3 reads CASSSGTGFSGNTIYF. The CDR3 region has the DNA TGTGCCAGCAGCTCCGGGACAGGGTTCTCTGGAAACACCATATATTTT.

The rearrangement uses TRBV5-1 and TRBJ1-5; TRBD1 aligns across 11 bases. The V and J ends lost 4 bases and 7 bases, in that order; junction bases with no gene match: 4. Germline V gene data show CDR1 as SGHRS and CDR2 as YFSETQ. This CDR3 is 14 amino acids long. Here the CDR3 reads CASSPGQGVQPQHF. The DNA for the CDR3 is TGCGCCAGCAGCCCGGGACAGGGGGTACAGCCCCAGCATTTT.

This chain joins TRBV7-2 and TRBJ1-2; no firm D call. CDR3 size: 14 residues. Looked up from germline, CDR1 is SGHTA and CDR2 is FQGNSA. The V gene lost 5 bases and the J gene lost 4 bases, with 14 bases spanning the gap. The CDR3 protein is CASSPKGVSYGYTF. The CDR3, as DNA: TGTGCCAGCAGCCCAAAGGGAGTCTCCTATGGCTACACCTTC.

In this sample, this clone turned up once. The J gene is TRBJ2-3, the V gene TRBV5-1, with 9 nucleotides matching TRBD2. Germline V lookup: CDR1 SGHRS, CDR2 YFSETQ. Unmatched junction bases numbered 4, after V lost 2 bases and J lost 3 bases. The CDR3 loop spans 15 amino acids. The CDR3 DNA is TGCGCCAGCAGCTTACCGGGACTAGCAACAGATACGCAGTATTTT. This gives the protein CASSLPGLATDTQYF. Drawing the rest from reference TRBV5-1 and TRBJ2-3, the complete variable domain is KAGVTQTPRYLIKTRGQQVTLSCSPISGHRSVSWYQQTPGQGLQFLFEYFSETQRNKGNFPGRFSGRQFSNSRSEMNVSTLELGDSALYLCASSLPGLATDTQYFGPGTRLTVL.

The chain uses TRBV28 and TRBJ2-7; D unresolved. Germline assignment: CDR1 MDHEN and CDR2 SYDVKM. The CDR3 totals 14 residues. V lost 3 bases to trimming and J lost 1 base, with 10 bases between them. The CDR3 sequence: CASSLRSFSYEQYF. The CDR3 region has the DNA TGTGCCAGCAGTTTGCGGAGCTTTTCCTACGAGCAGTACTTC.

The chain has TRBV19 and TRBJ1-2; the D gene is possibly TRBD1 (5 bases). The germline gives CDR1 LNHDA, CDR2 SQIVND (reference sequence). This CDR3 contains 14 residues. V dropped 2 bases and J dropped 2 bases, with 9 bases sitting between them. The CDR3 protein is CASSITGENYGYTF. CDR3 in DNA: TGTGCCAGTAGTATAACGGGGGAGAACTATGGCTACACCTTC.

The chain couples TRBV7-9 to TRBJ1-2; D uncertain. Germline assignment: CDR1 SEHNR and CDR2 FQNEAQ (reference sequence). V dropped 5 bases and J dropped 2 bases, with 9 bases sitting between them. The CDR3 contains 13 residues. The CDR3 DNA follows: TGTGCCAGCAGCCAGGAAATCAACTATGGCTACACCTTC. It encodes CASSQEINYGYTF.

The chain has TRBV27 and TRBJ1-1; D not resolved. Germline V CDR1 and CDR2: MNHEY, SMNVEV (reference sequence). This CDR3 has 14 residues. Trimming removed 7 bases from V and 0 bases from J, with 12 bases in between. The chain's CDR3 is CASTPTEMNTEAFF. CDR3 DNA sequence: TGTGCCAGCACCCCAACAGAGATGAACACTGAAGCTTTCTTT.

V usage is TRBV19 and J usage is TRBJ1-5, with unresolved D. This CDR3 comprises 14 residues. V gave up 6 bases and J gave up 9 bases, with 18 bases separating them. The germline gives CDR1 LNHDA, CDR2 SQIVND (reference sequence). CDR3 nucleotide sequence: TGTGCCAGTAGGCGGACCTTCCGGGGTCCGCCCCAGCATTTT. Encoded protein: CASRRTFRGPPQHF.

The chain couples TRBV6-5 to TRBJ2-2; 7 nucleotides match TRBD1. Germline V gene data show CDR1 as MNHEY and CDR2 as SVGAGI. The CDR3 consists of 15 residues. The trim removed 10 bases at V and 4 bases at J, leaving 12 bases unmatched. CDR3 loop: CATMRQGIGTGELFF. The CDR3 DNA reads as TGTGCCACCATGAGACAGGGAATTGGCACCGGGGAGCTGTTTTTT.

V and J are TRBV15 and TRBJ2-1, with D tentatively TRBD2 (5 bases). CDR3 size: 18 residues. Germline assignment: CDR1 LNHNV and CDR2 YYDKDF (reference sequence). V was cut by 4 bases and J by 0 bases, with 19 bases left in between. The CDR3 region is CATSTSLGRGFSYNEQFF. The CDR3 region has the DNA TGTGCCACCAGCACCTCCCTAGGTAGAGGGTTCTCCTACAATGAGCAGTTCTTC.

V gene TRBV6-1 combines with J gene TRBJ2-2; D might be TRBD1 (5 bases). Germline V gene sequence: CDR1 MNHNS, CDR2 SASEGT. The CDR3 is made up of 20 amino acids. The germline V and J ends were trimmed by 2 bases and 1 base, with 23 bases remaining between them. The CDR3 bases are TGTGCCAGCAGTGAACGCCCCCTGATTAAGGGGTCCAGGAACACCGGGGAGCTGTTTTTT. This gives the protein CASSERPLIKGSRNTGELFF.

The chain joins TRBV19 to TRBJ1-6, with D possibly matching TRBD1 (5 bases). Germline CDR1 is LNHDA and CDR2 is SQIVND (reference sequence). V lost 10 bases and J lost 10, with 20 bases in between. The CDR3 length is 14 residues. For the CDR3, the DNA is TGTGCCACCGACTCAGGGCGAGACCGCTCACCCCTCCACTTT. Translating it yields CATDSGRDRSPLHF.